These 10 T cell receptor beta chains share one sample of origin, sequenced in a study of blood T cell repertoires in COVID-19 (dated by TCRdb to 2020 to 2021). Library creation used the immunoSEQ multiplex PCR assay. The clones in this table, taken by TCRdb from immuneACCESS, are in-frame only. Not every clone is retained; where verified, under half of the shortfall comes from an unresolved V gene, and the cause of the rest is unknown. The sample table lists approximately 100,000 clones, roughly 85% of them with a count of one. Of the sample, less than 2% is held by the ten largest clones. The sample consisted of peripheral blood. These receptors originate from a woman between 70 and 85 years old with active or convalescent COVID-19.

The chain's CDR3 is CAWSPQGQISGNTIYF. CDR3 nucleotide sequence: TGTGCCTGGAGTCCTCAGGGACAGATCTCTGGAAACACCATATATTTT. This chain uses TRBV30 with TRBJ1-3; TRBD1 matches 7 bases. The germline V gene encodes CDR1 GTSNPN and CDR2 SVGIG (reference sequence). J gave up 0 bases and V 2 bases, and 7 bases lay outside the gene matches. This CDR3 has 16 residues.

J is TRBJ2-7 and V is TRBV5-1, with a possible D match to TRBD1 (6 bases). Trimming cost V 4 bases and J 7 bases, with 15 bases left between them. CDR1 SGHRS and CDR2 YFSETQ come from the germline V gene. This CDR3 is 13 amino acids long. In DNA form, the CDR3 reads TGCGCCAGCAGCGCTACAGGGACCTGGGAGCAGTACTTC. Protein sequence: CASSATGTWEQYF.

The V and J genes are TRBV10-3 and TRBJ2-1, with 9 bases identical to TRBD2. The ends lost 7 bases at V and 5 bases at J; junction bases unmatched: 9. This CDR3 spans 15 amino acids. Germline V lookup: CDR1 ENHRY, CDR2 SYGVKD. The CDR3 reads CAINGGSGSDNEQFF. The CDR3 nucleotides are TGTGCCATCAATGGGGGTAGCGGGAGCGACAATGAGCAGTTCTTC.

The chain recombines TRBV10-3 with TRBJ1-5; no clear D. This CDR3 has 13 amino acids. Germline lookup yields CDR1 ENHRY and CDR2 SYGVKD. V lost 2 bases and J lost 11, with 13 bases in between. CDR3 region: CAISENGNRAQHF. Here the CDR3 DNA reads TGTGCCATCAGTGAGAACGGGAATCGGGCCCAGCATTTT.

The chain joins TRBV4-3 to TRBJ2-7; 7 bases match TRBD1. Germline lookup yields CDR1 LGHNA and CDR2 YSLEER. This CDR3 has 16 amino acids. V lost 0 bases to trimming and J lost 3 bases; unmatched junction nucleotides: 8. This CDR3 is CASSQDWRQGDYEQYF. The CDR3 nucleotides are TGCGCCAGCAGCCAAGATTGGCGACAGGGTGACTACGAGCAGTACTTC.

The chain employs TRBV7-8 and TRBJ2-7; 9 nucleotides match TRBD1. Germline V CDR1 and CDR2: SGHVS, FQNEAQ. After removal of 5 bases from V and 5 bases from J, the junction contained 13 bases not matched to a gene. The CDR3 sequence is 16 residues long. CDR3 sequence reads: CASSPPPIQGAHEQYF. The CDR3 region has the DNA TGTGCCAGCAGCCCTCCCCCAATACAGGGGGCCCACGAGCAGTACTTC.

The J gene is TRBJ1-2, the V gene TRBV13, with D possibly matching TRBD1 (5 bases). The CDR3 spans 15 residues. Germline CDR1 and CDR2: PRHDT and FYEKMQ (reference sequence). Deletions cut 5 bases from V and 3 bases from J, with 16 bases between. Here the CDR3 reads CASSRFTRGDYGYTF. CDR3 in DNA: TGTGCCAGCAGCCGATTTACAAGGGGTGACTATGGCTACACCTTC. Drawing the rest from reference TRBV13 and TRBJ1-2, the complete variable domain is AAGVIQSPRHLIKEKRETATLKCYPIPRHDTVYWYQQGPGQDPQFLISFYEKMQSDKGSIPDRFSAQQFSDYHSELNMSSLELGDSALYFCASSRFTRGDYGYTFGSGTRLTVV.

V usage is TRBV7-2 and J usage is TRBJ2-5; TRBD2 might be the D (7 bases). Trimming removed 3 bases at V and 1 base at J, with 12 bases between. Germline assignment: CDR1 SGHTA and CDR2 FQGNSA. This CDR3 has 15 amino acids. CDR3: CASSFGRGGQETQYF. The DNA of the CDR3 is TGTGCCAGCAGCTTTGGGAGGGGGGGCCAAGAGACCCAGTACTTC.

The chain has TRBV3-1 (or the pseudogene TRBV3-2) and TRBJ2-7; no reliable D call. The V and J ends lost 2 bases and 7 bases respectively, with 9 bases between them. Germline V gives CDR1 LGHDT, CDR2 YNNKEL (reference sequence). This CDR3 has 12 residues. CDR3 sequence reads: CASSQNLREQYF. The CDR3, as DNA: TGTGCCAGCAGCCAAAACTTACGGGAGCAGTACTTC.

In DNA form, the CDR3 reads TGTGCCAGCAAGGAGAGGTCAGGACAGGTTCCAACTAATGAAAAACTGTTTTTT. Translation gives CASKERSGQVPTNEKLFF. The chain couples TRBV2 to TRBJ1-4; 7 nucleotides match TRBD1. J was trimmed by 0 bases and V by 7 bases; bases with no gene match: 14. Germline values: CDR1 SNHLY, CDR2 FYNNEI. The CDR3 loop spans 18 amino acids.